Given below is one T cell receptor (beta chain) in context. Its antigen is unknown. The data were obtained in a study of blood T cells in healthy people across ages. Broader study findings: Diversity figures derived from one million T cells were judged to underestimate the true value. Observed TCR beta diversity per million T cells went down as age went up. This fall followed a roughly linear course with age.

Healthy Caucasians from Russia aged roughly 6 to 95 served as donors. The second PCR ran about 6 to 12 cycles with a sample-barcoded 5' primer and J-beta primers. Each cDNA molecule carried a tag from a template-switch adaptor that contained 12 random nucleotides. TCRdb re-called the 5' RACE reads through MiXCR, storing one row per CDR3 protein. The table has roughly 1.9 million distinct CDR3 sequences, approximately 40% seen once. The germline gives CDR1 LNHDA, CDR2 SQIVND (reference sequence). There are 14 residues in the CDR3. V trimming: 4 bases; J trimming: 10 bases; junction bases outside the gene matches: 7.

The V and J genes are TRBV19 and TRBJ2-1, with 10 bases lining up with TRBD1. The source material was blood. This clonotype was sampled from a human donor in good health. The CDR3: CASSKGTGAGEQFF. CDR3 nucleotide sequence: TGTGCCAGTAGTAAAGGGACAGGGGCTGGCGAGCAGTTCTTC.